Listed below are T cell receptor beta chains from one sample, sequenced in a study of blood T cell repertoires in COVID-19. Only in-frame clones appear in the TCRdb table, and some are missing; sequencing was by immunoSEQ multiplex PCR. This table holds more than 45,000 clones, roughly 91% found once. The sequenced sample was peripheral blood. Receptors originate from a human donor in a cohort sampled during active COVID-19. Each CDR3 is given with its conserved first and last residue. A D gene is named only where the DNA matches it firmly. Clone sizes are given selectively: once, few, many, or a class where the clone is expanded.

TRBV19,TRBD1,TRBJ1-1,-,TGTGCCAGTATTGCCCTACAGGGGGCCCTCACTGAAGCTTTCTTT,CASIALQGALTEAFF
TRBV7-2,TRBD1,TRBJ2-5,-,TGTGCCAGCAGCTTAACAGGGGGATCGGAGACCCAGTACTTC,CASSLTGGSETQYF
TRBV7-3,-,TRBJ2-5,-,TGTGCCAGCAGCTTAACCGGGCCGGGGGAGACCCAGTACTTC,CASSLTGPGETQYF
TRBV7-8,-,TRBJ1-6,-,TGTGCCAGCAGACCCGGGAGGGGCGGTTCACCCCTCCACTTT,CASRPGRGGSPLHF
TRBV7-3,TRBD1,TRBJ2-5,-,TGTGCCAGCAGCCCTGGGGGACAGGGGGAGACCCAGTACTTC,CASSPGGQGETQYF
TRBV10-3,TRBD2,TRBJ2-1,-,TGTGCCATCAGTGACGGGACTAGCGGGAGGGCCAGCGGGCAGTTCTTC,CAISDGTSGRASGQFF
TRBV7-9,-,TRBJ2-7,-,TGTGCCAGCAGCTCGGGGCAGGGGACGTCGAGGGAGCAGTACTTC,CASSSGQGTSREQYF
TRBV7-6,TRBD2,TRBJ2-1,-,TGTGCCAGCAGCCAGGGAGGGGTGGAGCAGTTCTTC,CASSQGGVEQFF
TRBV12-5,-,TRBJ1-5,-,TGTGCTAGTGGTTTGGAGGGAGGGAATCAGCCCCAGCATTTT,CASGLEGGNQPQHF
TRBV9,TRBD1,TRBJ2-2,-,TGTGCCAGCAGCGTGGACAGGACGAACACCGGGGAGCTGTTTTTT,CASSVDRTNTGELFF
TRBV20-1,-,TRBJ1-1,-,TGCAGTGCTAGTCAGGTTTTCACTGAAGCTTTCTTT,CSASQVFTEAFF
TRBV27,-,TRBJ2-7,-,TGTGCCAGCAGCCCGGGTGGCTACGAGCAGTACTTC,CASSPGGYEQYF
TRBV5-4,-,TRBJ2-3,-,TGTGCCAGCAGCTCCGGACTCTACCGTGGCGGCACAGATACGCAGTATTTT,CASSSGLYRGGTDTQYF
TRBV28,TRBD1,TRBJ1-3,-,TGTGCCAGCAGTTCCCGACAGGGGGTGGCTGGAAACACCATATATTTT,CASSSRQGVAGNTIYF
TRBV3-1/TRBV3-2,TRBD2,TRBJ2-7,once,TGTGCCAGCAGCCAAAGTCGGGGGGCCTACGAGCAGTACTTC,CASSQSRGAYEQYF
TRBV3-1/TRBV3-2,-,TRBJ1-5,-,TGTGCCAGCAGCCAAGATATTTTGCAGCCCCAGCATTTT,CASSQDILQPQHF
TRBV3-1/TRBV3-2,TRBD1,TRBJ2-2,-,TGTGCCAGCAGCCAAGCGACCGGGACAGGGACCGGGGAGCTGTTTTTT,CASSQATGTGTGELFF
TRBV2,-,TRBJ1-1,-,TGTGCCAGCAGTGACATTTACACTGAAGCTTTCTTT,CASSDIYTEAFF
TRBV18,-,TRBJ2-3,-,TGTGCCAGCTCACCACTCTTGGAGGGGTTAAGCACAGATACGCAGTATTTT,CASSPLLEGLSTDTQYF
TRBV7-8,-,TRBJ1-5,-,TGTGCCAGCAGCGCCCGGGCCCCCCGGGAGGGAAGCAATCAGCCCCAGCATTTT,CASSARAPREGSNQPQHF
TRBV5-4,TRBD1,TRBJ2-3,-,TGTGCCAGCAGTCCGACAGGGGGCACAGATACGCAGTATTTT,CASSPTGGTDTQYF
TRBV29-1,TRBD1,TRBJ2-7,-,TGCAGCGTTGAGGGACAGGGGGTTAGTGAGCAGTACTTC,CSVEGQGVSEQYF
TRBV30,-,TRBJ1-1,-,TGTGCCTGGGGGAGGGAAGGGAGTGGTGAAGCTTTCTTT,CAWGREGSGEAFF
TRBV5-6,TRBD2,TRBJ2-1,-,TGTGCCAGCAGCTTTAGGACTAGCGTTATCACCGACAATGAGCAGTTCTTC,CASSFRTSVITDNEQFF
TRBV19,TRBD1,TRBJ2-1,-,TGTGCCAGTAGTACGGACGGACAGGGGCTGAATGAGCAGTTCTTC,CASSTDGQGLNEQFF
TRBV5-4,TRBD2,TRBJ2-5,-,TGTGCCAGCAATAGGCGGGAGGGGAGGGGACAAGAGACCCAGTACTTC,CASNRREGRGQETQYF
TRBV3-1/TRBV3-2,-,TRBJ2-3,-,TGTGCCAGCAGCCCCTCTAGCGCTTGGGGCACAGATACGCAGTATTTT,CASSPSSAWGTDTQYF
TRBV4-1,TRBD1,TRBJ1-1,-,TGCGCCAGCAGCCAAGCCGGGACAGGGAACACTGAAGCTTTCTTT,CASSQAGTGNTEAFF
TRBV23-1,-,TRBJ1-5,once,TGCGCCAGCAGTCCATGCAGGGATTGGCAGCCCCAGCATTTT,CASSPCRDWQPQHF
TRBV3-1/TRBV3-2,TRBD2,TRBJ2-3,-,TGTGCCAGCAGCCAAGATCTCGGGGGGACTTCTCAAGGGCCCACAGATACGCAGTATTTT,CASSQDLGGTSQGPTDTQYF
TRBV21-1,-,TRBJ1-5,-,TGTGCCAGCAGCAAAGTGGTCCTTCACTTACAGGGCCGGGGTGTTCAGCCCCAGCATTTT,CASSKVVLHLQGRGVQPQHF
TRBV7-2,-,TRBJ1-5,few,TGTGCCAGCAGCCTCATCATCGGAGGGAGGCGCAATCAGCCCCAGCATTTT,CASSLIIGGRRNQPQHF
TRBV4-2,-,TRBJ2-3,-,TGTGCCAGCAGCCAAGACAGCGGCACAGATACGCAGTATTTT,CASSQDSGTDTQYF
TRBV6-5,-,TRBJ2-1,-,TGTGCCAGCAGTTACGGGGACCGACTAGTTCATGAGCAGTTCTTC,CASSYGDRLVHEQFF
TRBV5-3,-,TRBJ2-5,few,TGTGCCAGAAGCTTGATTCAGAAAGTAAAAGAGACCCAGTACTTC,CARSLIQKVKETQYF
TRBV9,TRBD1,TRBJ1-6,-,TGTGCCAGCAGCTCAGGACAGGGGGCAGATAATTCACCCCTCCACTTT,CASSSGQGADNSPLHF
TRBV12-1,-,TRBJ1-6,-,TGTGCCAGCAGCTTTTCAGGACAGGGAACGAAGGTGCGGGTCTCACCCCTCCACTTT,CASSFSGQGTKVRVSPLHF
TRBV3-1/TRBV3-2,-,TRBJ1-5,-,TGTGCCAGCAGCCAAGATCCCAGGGGTTATAGCAATCAGCCCCAGCATTTT,CASSQDPRGYSNQPQHF
TRBV19,TRBD1,TRBJ2-2,-,TGTGCCAGTAGTATAGGGACAGGACAGAACACCGGGGAGCTGTTTTTT,CASSIGTGQNTGELFF
TRBV6-4,-,TRBJ2-1,-,TGTGCCAGCAGTGACGGGGTGGGGCGAGCCTACAATGAGCAGTTCTTC,CASSDGVGRAYNEQFF
TRBV4-1,TRBD1,TRBJ2-1,-,TGCGCCAGCAGCCAAGTACAGGGGGCTCGAAGATTCGGGACGGACCATGAGCAGTTCTTC,CASSQVQGARRFGTDHEQFF
TRBV28,-,TRBJ1-5,-,TGTGCCAGCAGTTTAAAACCCAGGGGTGTTAGCAATCAGCCCCAGCATTTT,CASSLKPRGVSNQPQHF
TRBV18,TRBD1,TRBJ2-5,-,TGTGCCAGCTCCCAAGAGACAGGGGGCAAAGAGACCCAGTACTTC,CASSQETGGKETQYF
TRBV7-3,-,TRBJ1-1,-,TGTGCCAGCAGCTCCAGCGGGGCTGGCACTGAAGCTTTCTTT,CASSSSGAGTEAFF
TRBV9,-,TRBJ1-5,-,TGTGCCAGCTGCCCTGAGGGGGACGGCAATCAGCCCCAGCATTTT,CASCPEGDGNQPQHF
TRBV28,TRBD1,TRBJ1-6,-,TGTGCCAGCAGTTTGGGGACAGGGAGGGCCTATAATTCACCCCTCCACTTT,CASSLGTGRAYNSPLHF
TRBV5-4,TRBD1,TRBJ1-2,once,TGTGCCAGCAGCTTGAAAGGGGGCCGAAACTATGGCTACACCTTC,CASSLKGGRNYGYTF
TRBV7-9,TRBD1,TRBJ1-1,-,TGTGCCAGCAGCAGGGGACAGTGGGACACTGAAGCTTTCTTT,CASSRGQWDTEAFF
TRBV6-5,-,TRBJ2-2,-,TGTGCCAGCAGTTACTCGAACCAGGGGAGTGGGGAGCTGTTTTTT,CASSYSNQGSGELFF
TRBV5-1,-,TRBJ1-3,few,TGCGCCAGCAGCTGGGCCGGGACACTTGGAAACACCATATATTTT,CASSWAGTLGNTIYF
TRBV5-4,TRBD1,TRBJ2-1,few,TGTGCCAGCAGCTTGGTTACAGGGGGAAGATACAATGAGCAGTTCTTC,CASSLVTGGRYNEQFF
TRBV18,TRBD2,TRBJ2-7,once,TGTGCCAGCTCACCTCGTTTAGCGGGGGAAGAGCAGTACTTC,CASSPRLAGEEQYF
TRBV7-3,TRBD1,TRBJ2-3,-,TGTGCCAGCAGCCCAACATCCGGGACAGGGACAGATACGCAGTATTTT,CASSPTSGTGTDTQYF
TRBV19,TRBD2,TRBJ2-1,-,TGTGCCAGTAGTAAAGATAGCGGGAGTAGGTACAATGAGCAGTTCTTC,CASSKDSGSRYNEQFF
TRBV24-1,TRBD2,TRBJ2-1,-,TGTGCCACCGCGCAGAGCGGGATCGTCTACAATGAGCAGTTCTTC,CATAQSGIVYNEQFF
TRBV5-6,-,TRBJ2-7,-,TGTGCCAGCACCCTTACGGGATTGAGCGAGCAGTACTTC,CASTLTGLSEQYF
TRBV6-5,-,TRBJ1-4,once,TGTGCCAGTCGTCGGGACTCTAATGAAAAACTGTTTTTT,CASRRDSNEKLFF
TRBV7-9,-,TRBJ1-3,-,TGTGCCAGCAGCTTCGTACAGATCTCTGGAAACACCATATATTTT,CASSFVQISGNTIYF